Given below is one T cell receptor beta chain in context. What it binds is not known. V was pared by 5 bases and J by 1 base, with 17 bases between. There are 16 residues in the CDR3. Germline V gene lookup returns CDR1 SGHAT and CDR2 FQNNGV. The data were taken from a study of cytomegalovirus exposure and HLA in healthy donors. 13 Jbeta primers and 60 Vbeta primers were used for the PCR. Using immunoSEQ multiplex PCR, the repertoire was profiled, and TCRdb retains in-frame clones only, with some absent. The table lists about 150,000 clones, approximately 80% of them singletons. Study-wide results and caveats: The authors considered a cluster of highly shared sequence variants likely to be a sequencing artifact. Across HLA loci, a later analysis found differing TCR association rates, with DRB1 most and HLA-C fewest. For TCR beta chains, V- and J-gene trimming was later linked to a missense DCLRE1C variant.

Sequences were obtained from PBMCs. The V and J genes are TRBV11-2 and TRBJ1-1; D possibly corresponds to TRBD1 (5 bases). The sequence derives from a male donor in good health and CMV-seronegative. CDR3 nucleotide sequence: TGTGCCAGCAGCGCCCGGGGGGTCGTAGGGAACACTGAAGCTTTCTTT. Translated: CASSARGVVGNTEAFF.